These 10 T cell receptor beta chains came from one sample sequenced in a study of T cells in Graves' hyperthyroidism and ophthalmopathy. Amplified TCR beta CDR3 regions came from RNA transcripts. First-round RT-PCR of the TCR CDR3 relied on the HTBI primer set. TCRdb fed the multiplex PCR reads into MiXCR, producing one record per CDR3 protein. The sample carries some 600,000 distinct CDR3 sequences, approximately 15% recorded once. Material for sequencing was blood. These receptors were taken from a woman younger than 45 with Graves' hyperthyroidism that later progressed to Graves' ophthalmopathy.

V is TRBV5-1 and J is TRBJ1-3; D uncertain. The CDR3 consists of 16 residues. Trimming cost V 4 bases and J 0 bases, with 14 bases left between them. Germline values: CDR1 SGHRS, CDR2 YFSETQ. The CDR3 region is CASSVMDGSSGNTIYF. The CDR3 DNA is TGCGCCAGCAGCGTCATGGACGGCTCCTCTGGAAACACCATATATTTT.

This clonotype was counted many times. This rearrangement joins TRBV29-1 to TRBJ2-1, with 7 bases lining up with TRBD1. The CDR3 has 14 amino acids. Per germline, CDR1 SQVTM and CDR2 ANQGSEA. The trim removed 5 bases at V and 2 bases at J, leaving 6 bases unmatched. The CDR3 DNA reads TGCAGCGTTTCCGGGACAGCCACCTACAATGAGCAGTTCTTC. Residues: CSVSGTATYNEQFF.

The rearrangement links TRBV20-1 to TRBJ2-7, with no clear D. V was clipped by 0 bases and J by 1 base, with 13 bases between them. CDR3 length equals 15 residues. CDR1 is DFQATT and CDR2 is SNEGSKA in the germline V gene (reference sequence). The CDR3 loop is CSARDRAETSYEQYF. In nucleotides, the CDR3 is TGCAGTGCTAGAGATCGGGCAGAAACTTCCTACGAGCAGTACTTC.

This clonotype has a count of ten or more. This chain joins TRBV6-1 and TRBJ2-7, with D possibly being TRBD1 or TRBD2 (5 bases each). From germline, CDR1 is MNHNS and CDR2 SASEGT. The CDR3 is 12 amino acids. With 4 bases removed from V and 7 bases from J, the gap between germline ends came to 11 bases. CDR3 region: CASSAWGPEQYF. The CDR3 nucleotides read TGTGCCAGCAGTGCTTGGGGACCTGAGCAGTACTTC.

CDR3 protein: CSARDRRDLSYEQYF. CDR3 DNA sequence: TGCAGTGCTAGAGATCGTCGGGACCTGAGCTACGAGCAGTACTTC. The chain combines TRBV20-1 with TRBJ2-7; D may match TRBD1 or TRBD2 (5 bases each). Trimming stripped 0 bases from V and 3 bases from J, with 15 bases between. The CDR3 covers 15 residues. The germline V gene has CDR1 DFQATT and CDR2 SNEGSKA (reference sequence).

This clonotype was seen many times. J is TRBJ2-3 and V is TRBV29-1, with D possibly TRBD1 on 7 matching bases. Trimming took off 5 bases at V and 4 bases at J, with 16 bases between the two ends. Looked up from germline, CDR1 is SQVTM and CDR2 is ANQGSEA. The CDR3 loop spans 14 amino acids. The CDR3 region is CSVLEGDSPDTQYF. CDR3 DNA sequence: TGCAGCGTTTTGGAGGGGGACAGTCCAGATACGCAGTATTTT.

The rearrangement links TRBV4-2 to TRBJ2-1, with D possibly matching TRBD1 (5 bases). This CDR3 contains 18 residues. Per germline, CDR1 LGHNA and CDR2 YNFKEQ. Trimming removed 0 bases from V and 0 bases from J, with 15 bases in between. CDR3 protein: CASSQDFLQGSSYNEQFF. Here the CDR3 DNA reads TGTGCCAGCAGCCAAGACTTCCTTCAGGGCAGCTCCTACAATGAGCAGTTCTTC.

This clonotype has more than one count but fewer than ten. A much larger clone lies one base from this, so it may be a read error. The chain recombines TRBV2 with TRBJ1-1, with a weak D call TRBD1 (6 bases). The V gene's germline CDR1 is SNHLY and CDR2 FYNNEI. The length of the CDR3 is 14 residues. CDR3 in DNA: TGTGCCAGCAGCGAAAGGGGGGCTTACACTGAAGCTTCCTTT. It specifies CASSERGAYTEASF.

Ten or more counts support this clonotype. V and J are TRBV7-2 and TRBJ2-7; D gene unclear. V shed 5 bases and J shed 6 bases, with 17 bases lying between them. Germline V gives CDR1 SGHTA, CDR2 FQGNSA. The CDR3 is 14 amino acids. CDR3: CASSPARILGEQYF. CDR3 DNA sequence: TGTGCCAGCAGCCCCGCACGTATCCTGGGCGAGCAGTACTTC. Full variable domain (missing parts from reference TRBV7-2 and TRBJ2-7): GAGVSQSPSNKVTEKGKDVELRCDPISGHTALYWYRQSLGQGLEFLIYFQGNSAPDKSGLPSDRFSAERTGGSVSTLTIQRTQQEDSAVYLCASSPARILGEQYFGPGTRLTVT.

This clonotype was observed at least ten times. The chain joins TRBV7-2 to TRBJ2-1; D might be TRBD1 (6 bases). Germline V gene data show CDR1 as SGHTA and CDR2 as FQGNSA. The V end was cut by 3 bases, the J end by 9 bases, with 15 bases between. CDR3 size: 14 residues. The CDR3 sequence is CASSLGALSGEQFF. The CDR3 bases are TGTGCCAGCAGCTTGGGGGCCCTTTCCGGTGAGCAGTTCTTC.